Shown below are 5 T cell receptor beta chains from a single sample sequenced in a study of a mutant IDH1 vaccine in newly diagnosed glioma. Their antigens remain unidentified. Time point: week 5, during vaccination. The content of each vaccine dose was 300 ug of mutant IDH1 20-mer peptide, and topical imiquimod accompanied it. The assay was immunoSEQ multiplex PCR, and TCRdb's table has in-frame clones only and misses some. The data show over 55,000 clones, with 85% to 90% seen just once and about 4.2% held by the top ten. Sequences were derived from PBMCs, sampled from a glioma patient whose treatment included an IDH1 peptide vaccine. The receptors originated from a woman between 35 and 50 years old with glioma.

In this sample, this clone is medium-sized. The CDR3 DNA follows: TGTGCCTGGAGTGACTCAGACAGGGACTCTGGAAACACCATATATTTT. This gives the protein CAWSDSDRDSGNTIYF. This chain links TRBV30 with TRBJ1-3; TRBD1 aligns across 7 bases. The length of the CDR3 is 16 residues. Trimming removed 1 base from V and 0 bases from J; junction bases left unmatched: 6. Germline CDR1 GTSNPN, CDR2 SVGIG (reference sequence).

There are a few counts of this clone. The CDR3 DNA follows: TGTGCCAGCAGTTCCGACCCAGGGTACAATGAGCAGTTCTTC. Amino acids: CASSSDPGYNEQFF. The chain has TRBV27 and TRBJ2-1; D is perhaps TRBD1 (5 bases). The germline V gene encodes CDR1 MNHEY and CDR2 SMNVEV (reference sequence). The length of the CDR3 is 14 residues. V was cut by 4 bases and J by 4 bases, with 11 bases left in between.

The V and J genes are TRBV6-1 and TRBJ1-2; D not resolved. V was trimmed by 5 bases and J by 6 bases, leaving 10 bases between them. The CDR3 extends over 12 amino acids. CDR1 and CDR2 (germline): MNHNS, SASEGT. The CDR3 is CASSPVPHGYTF. DNA for the CDR3: TGTGCCAGCAGTCCCGTTCCCCATGGCTACACCTTC.

The CDR3 region is CASSLMGGAGELFF. The CDR3 coding sequence is TGTGCCAGCAGCTTAATGGGGGGCGCCGGGGAGCTGTTTTTT. The chain has TRBV7-3 and TRBJ2-2; D might be TRBD1 or TRBD2, each matching 6 bases. The CDR3 totals 14 residues. Looked up from germline, CDR1 is SGHTA and CDR2 is FQGTGA. V was clipped by 1 base and J by 6 bases, with 9 bases between them.

This chain connects TRBV7-2 to TRBJ2-2, with 8 bases that match TRBD2. The CDR3 spans 17 residues. V gave up 1 base and J gave up 0 bases; unmatched junction bases: 4. Germline values: CDR1 SGHTA, CDR2 FQGNSA. This chain's CDR3 is CASSLGGGPSNTGELFF. CDR3 in DNA: TGTGCCAGCAGCTTAGGCGGGGGGCCATCGAACACCGGGGAGCTGTTTTTT. The variable domain in full, completed from reference TRBV7-2 and TRBJ2-2, reads GAGVSQSPSNKVTEKGKDVELRCDPISGHTALYWYRQSLGQGLEFLIYFQGNSAPDKSGLPSDRFSAERTGGSVSTLTIQRTQQEDSAVYLCASSLGGGPSNTGELFFGEGSRLTVL.